The rows below give T cell receptor beta chains drawn from one sample of a study of T cells in tumors after PD-1 blockade. The assay was immunoSEQ multiplex PCR, and TCRdb's table has in-frame clones only and misses some. The data hold some 4,000 clones, with less than 75% observed a single time. This material consisted of tumor tissue, taken before anti-PD-1 treatment. Receptors originate from a human donor with basal cell carcinoma. The CDR3 runs from the conserved cysteine through the conserved F or W. Fields, in order: D gene, V gene, clone size, J gene, CDR3 length, CDR3 DNA, CDR3 protein. D genes are given only for firm matches. Clone size appears in some rows only: once, few, many, or a class for an expanded clone.

>-|TRBV5-6|large|TRBJ1-1|12
TGTGCCAGCAGCTTGGCAACGGGGGAAGCTTTCTTT
CASSLATGEAFF
>TRBD2|TRBV27|few|TRBJ2-5|14
TGTGCCAGCAGGGCACTAGCGGGAGCCGAGACCCAGTACTTC
CASRALAGAETQYF
>-|TRBV6-1|-|TRBJ1-4|16
TGTGCCAGCATTGACGGGTTGTTCGCAACTAATGAAAAACTGTTTTTT
CASIDGLFATNEKLFF
>TRBD1|TRBV3-1/TRBV3-2|-|TRBJ1-2|11
TGTGCCAGCAGCCGGAACAGGGGACTCACCTTC
CASSRNRGLTF
>TRBD2|TRBV4-1|medium-sized|TRBJ2-1|16
TGCGCCAGCAGACATACCGGGACTAGGGGATACAATGAGCAGTTCTTC
CASRHTGTRGYNEQFF
>-|TRBV6-1|-|TRBJ2-7|12
TGTGCCAGCAGTGAACCAGGCTACGAGCAGTACTTC
CASSEPGYEQYF
>TRBD1|TRBV6-5|-|TRBJ2-1|14
TGTGCCACAGAGACAGGGGCGACCTACAATGAGCAGTTCTTC
CATETGATYNEQFF
>-|TRBV10-3|-|TRBJ2-5|14
TGTGCCATCAGTGAGGGGCGCGAGCTTGAGACCCAGTACTTC
CAISEGRELETQYF
>-|TRBV7-2|-|TRBJ1-3|15
TGTGCCAGCAGCCCAATGGGTAGCTCTGGAAACACCATATATTTT
CASSPMGSSGNTIYF
>-|TRBV7-9|-|TRBJ2-5|15
TGTGCCAGCAGCTTAGCGGGGGGGGGCCCAGAGACCCAGTACTTC
CASSLAGGGPETQYF
>TRBD1|TRBV28|-|TRBJ1-5|15
TGTGCCAGCGCCCCAGGGGGCGTTAGCAATCAGCCCCAGCATTTT
CASAPGGVSNQPQHF
>TRBD1|TRBV7-9|-|TRBJ2-3|16
TGTGCCAGCAGCGCTAGACAGGGGATATCCACAGATACGCAGTATTTT
CASSARQGISTDTQYF
>-|TRBV4-2|-|TRBJ2-1|14
TGTGCCAGCAGCCAAAAAGGGGGTTGGGGTGAGCAGTTCTTC
CASSQKGGWGEQFF
>-|TRBV10-1|-|TRBJ2-1|14
TGCGCCAGCAGTGAGGTCGGGGTAGACGATGAGCAGTTCTTC
CASSEVGVDDEQFF
>-|TRBV7-3|-|TRBJ1-2|15
TGTGCCAGCAGCTTAAACAGGGTCCAAGCGGTGGGCTACACCTTC
CASSLNRVQAVGYTF
>-|TRBV30|few|TRBJ1-1|12
TGTGCCTGGAGTCAAGGGAGGACTGAAGCTTTCTTT
CAWSQGRTEAFF
>-|TRBV28|-|TRBJ2-7|14
TGTGCCAGCACCCATTCCAGGGGAGGCTACGAGCAGTACTTC
CASTHSRGGYEQYF
>-|TRBV4-3|-|TRBJ2-7|16
TGCGCCAGCAGCCAAGACGTGGCAGTAGATCCCCACGAGCAGTACTTC
CASSQDVAVDPHEQYF
>-|TRBV11-1|-|TRBJ2-3|16
TGTGCCAGCAGCTTACGGCGAGGGGGGGGCACAGATACGCAGTATTTT
CASSLRRGGGTDTQYF
>-|TRBV5-5|-|TRBJ2-7|14
TGTGCCAGCAGCTTGGATGTCAGGGGTGGCGAGCAGTACTTC
CASSLDVRGGEQYF
>TRBD1|TRBV5-4|few|TRBJ1-2|15
TGTGCCAGCAGCTTGGGGACAGGCATGGACTATGGCTACACCTTC
CASSLGTGMDYGYTF
>-|TRBV28|few|TRBJ1-2|15
TGTGCCAGCAGCCCACCCCGGGGCGCGAACTATGGCTACACCTTC
CASSPPRGANYGYTF
>TRBD1|TRBV5-1|-|TRBJ1-3|16
TGCGCCAGCAGCTCTGAACCCGGGACAGTCGCTAACACCATATATTTT
CASSSEPGTVANTIYF
>TRBD2|TRBV27|few|TRBJ2-7|15
TGTGCCAGCAGTCCTCTCGGCGGGAGCTCCTACGAGCAGTACTTC
CASSPLGGSSYEQYF
>-|TRBV6-1|-|TRBJ2-7|13
TGTGCCAGCAGTGAAGCGCAACGGAGCGAGCAGTACTTC
CASSEAQRSEQYF
>-|TRBV13|few|TRBJ1-5|16
TGTGCCAGCAGCTTCTCCGGGCAGGAGGGCAATCAGCCCCAGCATTTT
CASSFSGQEGNQPQHF
>-|TRBV9|once|TRBJ1-2|16
TGTGCCAGCAGCGTAGACCCCCTGCTGGCGGGCTATGGCTACACCTTC
CASSVDPLLAGYGYTF
>-|TRBV7-2|-|TRBJ2-3|17
TGTGCCAGCAGCTTAAAGGGCCTGGGTAGCGTCGTAGATACGCAGTATTTT
CASSLKGLGSVVDTQYF
>TRBD2|TRBV4-2|few|TRBJ2-1|15
TGTGCCAGCTGCCCTCGGGAGGGCCTCTACAATGAGCAGTTCTTC
CASCPREGLYNEQFF
>-|TRBV14|-|TRBJ1-2|15
TGTGCCAGCAGCCAAGCGACCCCGCAGGACTATGGCTACACCTTC
CASSQATPQDYGYTF
>-|TRBV30|few|TRBJ1-4|13
TGTGCCTCCCACGACAGGATGGGGGAAAAACTGTTTTTT
CASHDRMGEKLFF
>TRBD1|TRBV3-1/TRBV3-2|once|TRBJ2-2|15
TGTGCCAGCAGCCTCCGGACAGGGCGAACCGGGGAGCTGTTTTTT
CASSLRTGRTGELFF
>-|TRBV4-1|-|TRBJ1-5|17
TGCGCCAGCAGCCACAACTTTCCGGGGCCTGGACATCAGCCCCAGCATTTT
CASSHNFPGPGHQPQHF
>TRBD2|TRBV9|-|TRBJ2-3|16
TGTGCCAGCAGCTCCCGACTAGCGGGGGGGCCAGATACGCAGTATTTT
CASSSRLAGGPDTQYF
>TRBD2|TRBV4-1|-|TRBJ2-7|16
TGCGCCAGCAGCCACAATCCGGGACTAGCTTCCTACGAGCAGTACTTC
CASSHNPGLASYEQYF
>TRBD1|TRBV2|few|TRBJ2-7|15
TGTGCCAGCAGCCTCAACCCGGGACAGACCTACGAGCAGTACTTC
CASSLNPGQTYEQYF
>-|TRBV7-9|-|TRBJ2-7|14
TGTGCCAGCAGCTTATTAGGAAGCTCCTACGAGCAGTACTTC
CASSLLGSSYEQYF
>-|TRBV6-2/TRBV6-3|-|TRBJ2-3|16
TGTGCCAGCAGTTACTCGACGCGGGGCGTAACAGATACGCAGTATTTT
CASSYSTRGVTDTQYF
>-|TRBV7-2|-|TRBJ2-3|13
TGTGCCAGCAGCTTCCGACCCACAGATACGCAGTATTTT
CASSFRPTDTQYF
>-|TRBV6-2/TRBV6-3|-|TRBJ2-5|16
TGTGCCAGCAGTCTTCGACAGGGAGGTTTTTTAGAGACCCAGTACTTC
CASSLRQGGFLETQYF
>-|TRBV5-1|once|TRBJ2-5|13
TGCGCCAGCAGCTTGGTCCAGGGGGGGACCCAGTACTTC
CASSLVQGGTQYF
>TRBD1|TRBV3-1/TRBV3-2|once|TRBJ1-2|13
TGTGCCAGCAGCAAAGACAGGGGGCACGGCTACACCTTC
CASSKDRGHGYTF
>TRBD2|TRBV10-3|-|TRBJ2-1|16
TGTGCCATCAGTGAGTCGCTAGCGGGGAAATACAATGAGCAGTTCTTC
CAISESLAGKYNEQFF
>-|TRBV6-8|-|TRBJ2-6|19
TGTGCCAGCAATAACATTACGAATCCCAGATCCTCTGGGGCCAACGTCCTGACTTTC
CASNNITNPRSSGANVLTF
>-|TRBV5-4|-|TRBJ2-3|15
TGTGCCAGCAGCTTGACAGGGTTAAGCACAGATACGCAGTATTTT
CASSLTGLSTDTQYF
>-|TRBV5-1|few|TRBJ1-1|13
TGCGCCAGCAGCTTGGGCGAGAACACTGAAGCTTTCTTT
CASSLGENTEAFF
>-|TRBV7-6|once|TRBJ2-7|13
TGTGCCAGCAGCTTAGCCCCGAGGGACGAGCAGTACTTC
CASSLAPRDEQYF
>-|TRBV5-6|-|TRBJ1-4|16
TGTGCCAGCAGCCCCCGGGGGGCGGGGGCTGGTGAAAAACTGTTTTTT
CASSPRGAGAGEKLFF
>-|TRBV6-5|few|TRBJ1-3|15
TGTGCCAGCAGTTATCGTTGGAGCTCTGGAAACACCATATATTTT
CASSYRWSSGNTIYF
>TRBD1|TRBV18|-|TRBJ2-3|14
TGTGCCAGCCAATTACAGGGGAAAGCAGATACGCAGTATTTT
CASQLQGKADTQYF
>-|TRBV5-5|-|TRBJ1-6|16
TGTGCCAGCAGCTTGGGTGGGCGTTCGTCTGTTTCACCCCTCCACTTT
CASSLGGRSSVSPLHF
>TRBD2|TRBV5-1|-|TRBJ2-2|14
TGCGCCAGCCTTTCCTCGGGGGGTGCCGGGGAGCTGTTTTTT
CASLSSGGAGELFF